Below are 4 T cell receptor beta chains sequenced from a single sample in a study of blood T cell repertoires in COVID-19. The assay was immunoSEQ multiplex PCR, and TCRdb's table has in-frame clones only and misses some. The data show 25,000 to 30,000 clones, with roughly 90% seen just once and roughly 12% held by the top ten. The specimen was peripheral blood. Source of these receptors: a man between 65 and 85 years old with acute or convalescent COVID-19.

This chain joins TRBV29-1 and TRBJ2-7, with a weak D call TRBD1 (6 bases). The CDR3 spans 12 residues. In germline, CDR1 is SQVTM, CDR2 ANQGSEA. Trimming took off 5 bases at V and 0 bases at J, with 8 bases between the two ends. CDR3 region: CSVRDTSYEQYF. CDR3 nucleotides: TGCAGCGTTCGGGACACCTCCTACGAGCAGTACTTC.

The chain uses TRBV7-9 and TRBJ2-7, with D possibly being TRBD1 (6 bases). The CDR3 extends over 17 amino acids. Germline CDR1 and CDR2: SEHNR and FQNEAQ (reference sequence). V was cut by 5 bases and J by 4 bases, with 24 bases left in between. CDR3: CASSPPGTNHDIYEQYF. In DNA, the CDR3 is TGTGCCAGCAGCCCCCCCGGGACAAACCACGATATATACGAGCAGTACTTC. Complete variable domain (other parts from reference TRBV7-9 and TRBJ2-7): DTGVSQNPRHKITKRGQNVTFRCDPISEHNRLYWYRQTLGQGPEFLTYFQNEAQLEKSRLLSDRFSAERPKGSFSTLEIQRTEQGDSAMYLCASSPPGTNHDIYEQYFGPGTRLTVT.

This chain connects TRBV7-3 to TRBJ1-1, with 7 nucleotides matching TRBD1. CDR1 is SGHTA, CDR2 FQGTGA, per germline. The CDR3 has 14 amino acids. Trimming removed 5 bases from V and 0 bases from J; junction bases left unmatched: 3. The CDR3 DNA reads TGTGCCAGCAGCCCGGGACAGATGAACACTGAAGCTTTCTTT. Translation: CASSPGQMNTEAFF.

The chain combines TRBV4-3 with TRBJ2-5; possibly TRBD1 for D (5 bases). Germline CDR1 LGHNA, CDR2 YSLEER. The CDR3 runs 15 residues. V lost 0 bases to trimming and J lost 2 bases, with 10 bases between them. The CDR3 bases are TGCGCCAGCAGCCAAGACAGGGCCCCGCAAGAGACCCAGTACTTC. Its translation is CASSQDRAPQETQYF.